The entry below describes one T cell receptor (beta chain). Its antigen is still unknown. The CDR3 totals 14 residues. Germline V lookup: CDR1 GTSNPN, CDR2 SVGIG (reference sequence). Trimming removed 3 bases from V and 2 bases from J; junction bases left unmatched: 7. Amplification used 60 Vbeta primers and 13 Jbeta primers. Profiled with immunoSEQ multiplex PCR; TCRdb holds only in-frame clones, not every one. The sample table sets out around 190,000 clones. The entry originates in a study of cytomegalovirus exposure and HLA in healthy donors. Study-level background: Tens of millions of unique TCRs from HLA-typed donors were held in an early release of data.

Whole-study results and caveats: The study reported that TCR beta sequences accurately predicted HLA-A and HLA-B alleles in most subjects. In a later analysis, at a false discovery rate of 0.05, under 20,000 TCR beta sequences matched HLA alleles. When analyzed later, a missense DCLRE1C variant was found to be linked to TCR beta V- and J-gene trimming.

What was sequenced was PBMCs. The chain links TRBV30 to TRBJ2-7, with TRBD2 identical over 7 bases. The TCR comes from a woman aged 25-40 years in good health and CMV-seropositive. As DNA, the CDR3 is TGTGCCTGGAGGCCGGGACTACTGCCCTACGAGCAGTACTTC. Encoded protein: CAWRPGLLPYEQYF.